This T cell receptor (beta chain) was recovered during a study of blood T cell repertoires in COVID-19. Whole-study context: Researchers got acute and convalescent COVID-19 samples from the United States, Italy and Spain.

Germline lookup yields CDR1 KGHSH and CDR2 LQKENI. This CDR3 has 14 amino acids. Trimming stripped 0 bases from V and 3 bases from J, with 7 bases between. Some clones are missing from TCRdb's copy, which holds only in-frame ones; the method was immunoSEQ multiplex PCR. Of about 230,000 clones listed, less than 85% are singletons. V is TRBV18 and J is TRBJ2-3, with D possibly being TRBD2 (5 bases). The clonotype comes from a woman aged 70 to 79 with active or convalescent COVID-19. What was sequenced was peripheral blood. The CDR3 nucleotides read TGTGCCAGCTCACCACCAGCGGTGACAGATACGCAGTATTTT. This sequence encodes CASSPPAVTDTQYF. Full variable domain (rest looked up from reference TRBV18 and TRBJ2-3): NAGVMQNPRHLVRRRGQEARLRCSPMKGHSHVYWYRQLPEEGLKFMVYLQKENIIDESGMPKERFSAEFPKEGPSILRIQQVVRGDSAAYFCASSPPAVTDTQYFGPGTRLTVL.